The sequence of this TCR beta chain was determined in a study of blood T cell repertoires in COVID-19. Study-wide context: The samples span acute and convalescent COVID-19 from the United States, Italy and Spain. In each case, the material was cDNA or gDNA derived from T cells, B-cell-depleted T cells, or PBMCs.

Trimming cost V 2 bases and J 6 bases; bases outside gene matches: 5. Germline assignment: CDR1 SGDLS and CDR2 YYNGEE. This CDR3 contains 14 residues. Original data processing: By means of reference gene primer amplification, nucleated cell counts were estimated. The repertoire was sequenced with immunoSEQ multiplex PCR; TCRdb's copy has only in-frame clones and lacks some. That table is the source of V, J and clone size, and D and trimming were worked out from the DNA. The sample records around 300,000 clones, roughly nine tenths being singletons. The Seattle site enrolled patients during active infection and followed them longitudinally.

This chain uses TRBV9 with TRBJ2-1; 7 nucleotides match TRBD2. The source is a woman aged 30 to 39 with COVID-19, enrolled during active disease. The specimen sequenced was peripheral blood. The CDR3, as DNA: TGTGCCAGCAGCGTTCTTTCTAGCGGCAATGAGCAGTTCTTC. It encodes CASSVLSSGNEQFF. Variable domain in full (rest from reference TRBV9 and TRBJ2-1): DSGVTQTPKHLITATGQRVTLRCSPRSGDLSVYWYQQSLDQGLQFLIQYYNGEERAKGNILERFSAQQFPDLHSELNLSSLELGDSALYFCASSVLSSGNEQFFGPGTRLTVL.